This entry lists 13 T cell receptor beta chains sequenced from one sample in a study of molecular identifiers for immune sequencing clone quantification. TCRdb called the PCR reads again in MiXCR, with one record for every CDR3 protein. This table has nearly 650,000 distinct CDR3 sequences, roughly 23% appearing once. Sequenced: naive CD8+ T cells from blood, with Jurkat cell RNA spiked in. Stated subset: FACS-sorted CD8+CD4-CCR7+CD45RA+ naive T cells. The source is a human donor in good health. Some libraries in this study had Jurkat cell RNA spiked in.

A few counts support this clonotype. This chain links TRBV11-2 with TRBJ2-7, with D hard to call. Germline V gives CDR1 SGHAT, CDR2 FQNNGV. The CDR3 consists of 15 residues. V lost 5 bases to trimming and J lost 2 bases, with 16 bases between them. The CDR3 nucleotides read TGTGCCAGCAGCCCGAGGAGCGTAAACCCCTACGAGCAGTACTTC. It is translated as CASSPRSVNPYEQYF. Complete variable domain (other parts from reference TRBV11-2 and TRBJ2-7): EAGVAQSPRYKIIEKRQSVAFWCNPISGHATLYWYQQILGQGPKLLIQFQNNGVVDDSQLPKDRFSAERLKGVDSTLKIQPAKLEDSAVYLCASSPRSVNPYEQYFGPGTRLTVT.

Many counts were recorded for this clonotype. The CDR3 DNA sequence: TGTGCCACACTACTAGCGGGAAATGAGCAGTTCTTC. Translating gives CATLLAGNEQFF. The chain combines TRBV7-8 with TRBJ2-1, with 10 positions matching TRBD2. The CDR3 spans 12 residues. Germline-derived CDR1 and CDR2 are SGHVS and FQNEAQ. V gave up 10 bases and J gave up 7 bases; unmatched junction bases: 4.

Details on this clonotype: Because the CDR3 is missing its conserved closing phenylalanine or tryptophan, this is likely a read error. This chain links TRBV4-3 with TRBJ2-1, with TRBD2 identical over 13 bases. Losses at the gene ends were 3 bases for V and 0 bases for J; bases not matched to a gene: 5. The CDR3 length is 18 residues. CDR1 and CDR2 (germline): LGHNA, YSLEER. The CDR3 loop is CASSQGLAGRGSYNEQFL. CDR3 in DNA: TGCGCCAGCAGCCAGGGACTAGCGGGACGAGGCTCCTACAATGAGCAGTTCCTC.

The chain recombines TRBV28 with TRBJ1-2, with D maybe TRBD1 (6 bases). The CDR3 sequence is 16 residues long. Germline-derived CDR1 and CDR2 are MDHEN and SYDVKM. The V end lost 8 bases, the J end lost 1 base, and 20 bases lay between the germline ends. CDR3 loop: CASLMDSNHLNYGYTF. CDR3 nucleotides: TGTGCCAGCCTCATGGACAGCAATCACCTTAACTATGGCTACACCTTC.

For this clonotype: Here the CDR3 omits its conserved ending phenylalanine or tryptophan, so a read error is the likely source. The chain combines TRBV7-9 with TRBJ1-1, with 9 bases matching TRBD1. Germline V gives CDR1 SEHNR, CDR2 FQNEAQ (reference sequence). CDR3 length: 15 residues. V lost 5 bases and J lost 4; bases outside the gene matches: 8. CDR3 in DNA: TGTGCCAGCAGCGGGGACAGGGATCAATTCACTGAAGCTTTCCTT. Protein product: CASSGDRDQFTEAFL.

The chain couples TRBV27 to TRBJ2-7, with 8 positions matching TRBD1. V dropped 5 bases and J dropped 3; count of bases not matched to a gene: 9. Germline lookup yields CDR1 MNHEY and CDR2 SMNVEV (reference sequence). This CDR3 contains 15 residues. CDR3 region: CASSTGTGLYYEQYF. The CDR3 DNA reads as TGTGCCAGCAGTACCGGGACAGGCCTATACTACGAGCAGTACTTC.

A word on this clonotype: A read error is possible here, since a much larger clone lies one base away. The chain employs TRBV19 and TRBJ2-5, with D perhaps TRBD1 (6 bases). Germline V lookup: CDR1 LNHDA, CDR2 SQIVND (reference sequence). The CDR3 is made up of 14 amino acids. In DNA, the CDR3 is TGTGCCACAAAAAAACCGGGACAACAAGGGACCCAGTACTTC. Protein: CATKKPGQQGTQYF.

This clonotype was seen at least ten times. This chain links TRBV12-3 or TRBV12-4 with TRBJ1-5; 8 bases line up with TRBD1. Germline trimming cut 6 bases from V and 1 base from J; bases unmatched to any gene: 5. CDR3 length: 15 residues. This chain's CDR3 is CASSLTGGSNQPQHF. CDR3 in DNA: TGTGCCAGCAGCTTAACAGGGGGAAGCAATCAGCCCCAGCATTTT.

This CDR3 reads CASTSQFYNEQFF. Here the CDR3 DNA reads TGTGCCAGTACAAGTCAATTCTACAATGAGCAGTTCTTC. The V and J genes are TRBV19 and TRBJ2-1; D is ambiguous. V lost 7 bases, J lost 3 bases, and 10 bases lay in between. This CDR3 contains 13 residues. Per germline, CDR1 LNHDA and CDR2 SQIVND (reference sequence).

V usage is TRBV4-1 and J usage is TRBJ1-6, with unresolved D. Germline loops: CDR1 MGHRA, CDR2 YSYEKL. There are 15 residues in the CDR3. Between the trimmed V and J ends, which lost 1 base and 17 bases, there was a span of 21 bases. The CDR3: CASSQVLDPLWPFHF. CDR3 sequence (DNA): TGCGCCAGCAGCCAAGTATTAGACCCGTTATGGCCCTTCCACTTT.

The chain links TRBV27 to TRBJ1-2; D not certain. The CDR3 is 15 amino acids. In germline, CDR1 is MNHEY, CDR2 SMNVEV (reference sequence). V lost 1 base and J lost 2, with 11 bases in between. The CDR3 here is CASSLYRDHNYGYTF. Here the CDR3 DNA reads TGTGCCAGCAGTTTATATAGGGATCACAACTATGGCTACACCTTC.

This clonotype was found a few times. The chain has TRBV19 and TRBJ1-5, with 8 bases lining up with TRBD1. The germline V gene encodes CDR1 LNHDA and CDR2 SQIVND (reference sequence). The V and J ends lost 4 bases and 4 bases, in that order; junction bases with no gene match: 6. The CDR3 sequence is 15 residues long. The CDR3 sequence: CASSTWTGSNQPQHF. The DNA of the CDR3 is TGTGCCAGTAGTACTTGGACAGGGTCGAATCAGCCCCAGCATTTT.

The chain combines TRBV3-1 with TRBJ2-4, with TRBD1 matching 10 bases. CDR1 is LGHDT and CDR2 is YNNKEL in the germline V gene (reference sequence). J was trimmed by 8 bases and V by 5 bases; bases with no gene match: 12. This CDR3 is 16 amino acids long. DNA of the CDR3: TGTGCCAGCAGCAAAGGGGATTGGGACAGGGGTGACATTCAGTACTTC. It translates to CASSKGDWDRGDIQYF.